This entry describes one TCR beta chain. This receptor's antigen is unknown. There are no base qualities to consult, and no much larger clone falls within one base. The immunoSEQ Assay, a bias-controlled multiplex PCR, was used to amplify TCRbeta CDR3 regions from genomic DNA. The study's own analysis went as follows. Nucleated cell counts per sample were estimated from amplification of reference gene primers within the assay. Sequence reads were collapsed and filtered to measure the absolute abundance of every unique TCRbeta CDR3 rearrangement. For each sample, productive Simpson clonality was calculated by taking the square root of Simpson's diversity index across productive rearrangements. The immuneACCESS repertoire file appears here via TCRdb, limited to in-frame rearrangements. These files lack a portion of the clones; in checked studies, under half of the deficit traces to unresolved V genes, and the cause of the others is not known. The V and J calls and clone size are taken from that table; D and trimming were inferred from the DNA. The sample contains roughly 200,000 clones, approximately 83% of them found a single time. Together, the top ten hold 7% of the sample.

The data stem from a study of blood T cell repertoires in COVID-19 (dated by TCRdb to the early 2020s). A note on the overall study: Collaborator samples came from the United States, Italy and Spain and covered acute and convalescent phases of COVID-19. The material from the prospective study consisted of cDNA or gDNA derived from T cells, B-cell-depleted T cells, or PBMCs. Subjects who had been exposed to COVID-19, were actively infected with it, or had recovered from it provided the deeply sampled blood TCRbeta repertoires that made up the dataset. The repertoires were released in a freely available public database intended as a resource for research on the immune response to SARS-CoV-2. The samples were drawn from two sources: the first 160 participants of the ongoing ImmuneRACE study, and 1,000 to 1,500 subjects contributed by 6 global collaborators. The sample metadata nearly always contained a de-identified subject ID, COVID-19 status, age in years and sex. Where available, HLA class I and class II types were taken from metadata supplied by the sample provider and were not determined by assay-based typing. The research as a whole found: Clinical and demographic metadata were provided uncurated, with the amount varying by source and participant.

At one collaborating source in Seattle, patients were enrolled during active infection and were followed longitudinally through the course of disease. The collaborating institutions used their own protocols to collect whole blood in K2EDTA tubes. For TCRbeta analysis, collaborator samples were shipped as frozen whole blood, as isolated PBMCs, or as DNA extracted from either sample type. The germline V and J ends show losses of 1 base and 6 bases respectively, and no gene match explains 4 bases of the junction. The CDR1 and CDR2 encoded by the germline V gene (reference sequence) are SEHNR and FQNEAQ. The CDR3 spans 15 residues, from the cysteine through the phenylalanine. CDR3 DNA is the only sequence kept; it has 45 bases, read in frame from the first base.

Here the chain combines TRBV7-9 and TRBJ2-3, and TRBD2 aligns with 10 junction nucleotides. This TCR came from a middle-aged woman with COVID-19, enrolled during active disease. Sample: peripheral blood. The nucleotide sequence reads TGTGCCAGCAGCTTAGGACTAGCGGGTCTCGATACGCAGTATTTT. Its translation is CASSLGLAGLDTQYF.